This record covers a single TCR beta chain. Assay used: immunoSEQ multiplex PCR; TCRdb lists only in-frame clones, some missing. The sample carries approximately 240,000 clones, 87% recorded once. This record belongs to a study of blood T cell repertoires in COVID-19. Trimming removed 10 bases from V and 0 bases from J, with 15 bases in between. The germline gives CDR1 LNHDA, CDR2 SQIVND (reference sequence). This CDR3 contains 14 residues. The receptor's source is a woman aged 25 to 39 with acute COVID-19. Sequencing was performed on PBMCs or T cells enriched from blood (not recorded which). V and J are TRBV19 and TRBJ1-2; possible D gene TRBD1, 6 bases. The CDR3 is CATSDSQANYGYTF. CDR3 coding DNA: TGTGCCACGTCGGACAGCCAAGCTAACTATGGCTACACCTTC. The full variable domain, in which reference TRBV19 and TRBJ1-2 provide the parts outside the CDR3, is DGGITQSPKYLFRKEGQNVTLSCEQNLNHDAMYWYRQDPGQGLRLIYYSQIVNDFQKGDIAEGYSVSREKKESFPLTVTSAQKNPTAFYLCATSDSQANYGYTFGSGTRLTVV.